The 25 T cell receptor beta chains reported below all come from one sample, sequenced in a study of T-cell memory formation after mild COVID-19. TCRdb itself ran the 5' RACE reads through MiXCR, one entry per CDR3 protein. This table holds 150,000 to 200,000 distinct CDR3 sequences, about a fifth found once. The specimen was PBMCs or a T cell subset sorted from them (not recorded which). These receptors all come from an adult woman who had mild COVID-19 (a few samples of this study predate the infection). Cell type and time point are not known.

The chain's CDR3 is CASSLGRFLNEQFF. The CDR3 bases are TGTGCCAGCAGCTTAGGCCGTTTTCTTAATGAGCAGTTCTTC. V gene TRBV7-2 combines with J gene TRBJ2-1, with D unresolved. The CDR3 is made up of 14 amino acids. Between the trimmed V and J ends, which lost 1 base and 7 bases, there was a span of 11 bases. Germline V gene data show CDR1 as SGHTA and CDR2 as FQGNSA.

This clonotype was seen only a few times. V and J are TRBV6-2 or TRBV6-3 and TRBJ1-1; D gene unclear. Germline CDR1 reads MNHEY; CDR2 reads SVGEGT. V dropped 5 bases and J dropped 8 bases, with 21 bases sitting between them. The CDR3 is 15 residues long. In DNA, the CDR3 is TGTGCCAGCAGTCGACCTTCTTCCAGTTTTCCCGAAGCTTTCTTT. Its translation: CASSRPSSSFPEAFF.

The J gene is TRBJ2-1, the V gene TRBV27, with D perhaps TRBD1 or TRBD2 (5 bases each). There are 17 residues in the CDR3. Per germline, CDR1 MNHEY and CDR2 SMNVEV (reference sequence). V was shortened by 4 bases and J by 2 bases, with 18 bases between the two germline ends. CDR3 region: CASSSTLGALTYNEQFF. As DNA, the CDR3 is TGTGCCAGCAGTTCCACCCTCGGGGCTCTAACCTACAATGAGCAGTTCTTC.

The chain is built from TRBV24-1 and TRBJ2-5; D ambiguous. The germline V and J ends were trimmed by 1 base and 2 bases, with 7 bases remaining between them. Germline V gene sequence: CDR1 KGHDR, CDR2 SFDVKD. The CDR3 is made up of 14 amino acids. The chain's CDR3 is CATSDLARQETQYF. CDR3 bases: TGTGCCACCAGTGATTTAGCACGGCAAGAGACCCAGTACTTC.

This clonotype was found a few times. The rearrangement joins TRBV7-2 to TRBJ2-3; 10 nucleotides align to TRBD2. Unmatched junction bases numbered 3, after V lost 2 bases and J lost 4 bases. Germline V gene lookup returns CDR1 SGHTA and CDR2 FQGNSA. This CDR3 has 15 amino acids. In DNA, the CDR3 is TGTGCCAGCAGCTTACTAGCGGGAGAGGCAGATACGCAGTATTTT. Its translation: CASSLLAGEADTQYF.

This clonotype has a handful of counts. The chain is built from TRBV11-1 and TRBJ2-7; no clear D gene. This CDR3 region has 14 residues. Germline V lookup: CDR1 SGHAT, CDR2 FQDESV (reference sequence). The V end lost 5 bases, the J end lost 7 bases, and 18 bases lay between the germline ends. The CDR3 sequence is CASSTYHGFWEQYF. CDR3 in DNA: TGTGCCAGCAGCACCTATCATGGGTTTTGGGAGCAGTACTTC.

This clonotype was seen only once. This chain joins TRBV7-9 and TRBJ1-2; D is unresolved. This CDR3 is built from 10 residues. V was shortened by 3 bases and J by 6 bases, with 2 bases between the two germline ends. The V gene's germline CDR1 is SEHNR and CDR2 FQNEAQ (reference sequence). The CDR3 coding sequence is TGTGCCAGCAGCTTCCATGGCTACACCTTC. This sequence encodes CASSFHGYTF.

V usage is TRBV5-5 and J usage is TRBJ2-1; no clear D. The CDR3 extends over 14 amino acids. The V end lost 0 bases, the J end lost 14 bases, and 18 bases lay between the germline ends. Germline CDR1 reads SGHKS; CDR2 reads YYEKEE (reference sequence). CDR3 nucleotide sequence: TGTGCCAGCAGCTTGGAGCCAGGTTCAGGTTTGGAGTTCTTC. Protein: CASSLEPGSGLEFF.

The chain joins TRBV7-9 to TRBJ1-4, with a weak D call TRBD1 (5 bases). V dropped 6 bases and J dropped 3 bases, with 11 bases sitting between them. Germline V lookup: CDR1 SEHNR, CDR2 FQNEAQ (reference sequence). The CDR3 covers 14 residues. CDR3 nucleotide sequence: TGTGCCAGCAGGCTCCCGACAGCTAATGAAAAACTGTTTTTT. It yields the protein CASRLPTANEKLFF.

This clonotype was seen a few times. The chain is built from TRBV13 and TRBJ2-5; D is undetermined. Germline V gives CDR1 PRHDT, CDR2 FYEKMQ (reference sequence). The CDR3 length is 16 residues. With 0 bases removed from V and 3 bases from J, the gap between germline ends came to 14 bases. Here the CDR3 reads CASSLGVPAGKETQYF. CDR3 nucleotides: TGTGCCAGCAGCTTAGGCGTGCCAGCCGGAAAAGAGACCCAGTACTTC.

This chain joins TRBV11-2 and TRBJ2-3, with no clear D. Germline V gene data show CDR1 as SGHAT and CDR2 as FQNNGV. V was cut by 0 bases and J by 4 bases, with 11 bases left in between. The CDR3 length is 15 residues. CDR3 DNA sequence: TGTGCCAGCAGCTTAGATCCCAGGACGGCAGATACGCAGTATTTT. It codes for CASSLDPRTADTQYF.

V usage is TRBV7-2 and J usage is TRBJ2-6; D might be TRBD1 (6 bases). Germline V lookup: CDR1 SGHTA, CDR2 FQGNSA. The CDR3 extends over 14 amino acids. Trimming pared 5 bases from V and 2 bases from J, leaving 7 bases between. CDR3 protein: CASSDRPGANVLTF. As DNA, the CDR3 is TGTGCCAGCAGCGACAGGCCTGGGGCCAACGTCCTGACTTTC. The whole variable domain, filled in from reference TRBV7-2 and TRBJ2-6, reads GAGVSQSPSNKVTEKGKDVELRCDPISGHTALYWYRQSLGQGLEFLIYFQGNSAPDKSGLPSDRFSAERTGGSVSTLTIQRTQQEDSAVYLCASSDRPGANVLTFGAGSRLTVL.

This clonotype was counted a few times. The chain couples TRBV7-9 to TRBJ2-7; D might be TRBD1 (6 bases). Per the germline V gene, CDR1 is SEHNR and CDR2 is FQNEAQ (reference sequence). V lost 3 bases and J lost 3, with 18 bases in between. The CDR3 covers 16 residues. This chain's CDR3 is CASSFEDSKNLYEQYF. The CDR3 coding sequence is TGTGCCAGCAGCTTCGAGGACAGTAAGAATCTCTACGAGCAGTACTTC.

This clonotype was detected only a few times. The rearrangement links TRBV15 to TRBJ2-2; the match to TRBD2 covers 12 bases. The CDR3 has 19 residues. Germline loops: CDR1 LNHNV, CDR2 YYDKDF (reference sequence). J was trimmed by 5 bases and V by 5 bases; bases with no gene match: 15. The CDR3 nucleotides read TGTGCCACCAGCCTGATGGTACCGACTAGCGGGAGCGGAACCGGGGAGCTGTTTTTT. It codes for CATSLMVPTSGSGTGELFF.

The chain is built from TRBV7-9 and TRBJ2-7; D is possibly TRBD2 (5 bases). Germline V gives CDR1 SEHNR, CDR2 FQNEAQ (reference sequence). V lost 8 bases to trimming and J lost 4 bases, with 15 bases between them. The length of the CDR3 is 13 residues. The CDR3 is CASSGVAMYEQYF. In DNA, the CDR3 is TGTGCCAGCTCCGGGGTGGCTATGTACGAGCAGTACTTC.

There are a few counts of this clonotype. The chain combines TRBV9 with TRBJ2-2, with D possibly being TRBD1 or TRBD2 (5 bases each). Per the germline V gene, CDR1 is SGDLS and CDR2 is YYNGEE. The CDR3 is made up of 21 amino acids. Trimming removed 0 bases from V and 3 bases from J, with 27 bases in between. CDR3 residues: CASSVATRYTLGVPYTGELFF. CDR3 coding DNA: TGTGCCAGCAGCGTAGCTACGAGGTACACGTTGGGGGTACCCTACACCGGGGAGCTGTTTTTT.

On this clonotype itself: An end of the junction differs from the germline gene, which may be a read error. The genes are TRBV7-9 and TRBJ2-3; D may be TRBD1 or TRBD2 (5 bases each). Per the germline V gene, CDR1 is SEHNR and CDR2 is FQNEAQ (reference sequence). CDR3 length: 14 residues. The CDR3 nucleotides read TGTGCCGGCCAAACTAGGGGTATCACATATACGCAGTATTTT. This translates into CAGQTRGITYTQYF.

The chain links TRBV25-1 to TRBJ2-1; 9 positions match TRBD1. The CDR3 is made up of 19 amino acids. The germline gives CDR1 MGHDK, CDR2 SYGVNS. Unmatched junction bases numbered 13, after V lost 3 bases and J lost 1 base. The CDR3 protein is CASSDPHDRGTSSYNEQFF. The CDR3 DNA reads TGTGCCAGCAGTGACCCTCATGACAGGGGGACCTCATCCTACAATGAGCAGTTCTTC.

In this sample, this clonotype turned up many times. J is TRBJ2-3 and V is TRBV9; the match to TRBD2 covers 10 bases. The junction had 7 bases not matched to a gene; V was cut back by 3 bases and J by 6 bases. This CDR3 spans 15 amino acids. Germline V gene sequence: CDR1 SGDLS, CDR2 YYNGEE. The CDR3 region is CASSGSGGAADTQYF. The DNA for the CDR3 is TGTGCCAGCAGCGGGAGCGGGGGGGCAGCGGATACGCAGTATTTT.

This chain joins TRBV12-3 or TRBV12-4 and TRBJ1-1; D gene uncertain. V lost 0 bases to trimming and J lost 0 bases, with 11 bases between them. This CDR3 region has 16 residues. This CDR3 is CASSLAPILVNTEAFF. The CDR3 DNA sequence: TGTGCCAGCAGTTTAGCGCCCATCTTAGTGAACACTGAAGCTTTCTTT.

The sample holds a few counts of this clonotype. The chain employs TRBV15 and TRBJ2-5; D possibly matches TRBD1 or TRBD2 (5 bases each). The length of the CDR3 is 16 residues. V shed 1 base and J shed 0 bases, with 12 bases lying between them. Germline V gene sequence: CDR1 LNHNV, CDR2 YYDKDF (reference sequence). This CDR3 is CATSRVIGTDQETQYF. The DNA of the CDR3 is TGTGCCACCAGCAGAGTGATCGGGACGGACCAAGAGACCCAGTACTTC.

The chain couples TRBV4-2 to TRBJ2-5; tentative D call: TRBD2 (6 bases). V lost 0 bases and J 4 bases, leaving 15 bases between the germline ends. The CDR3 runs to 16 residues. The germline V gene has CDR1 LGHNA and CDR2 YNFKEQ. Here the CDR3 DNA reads TGTGCCAGCAGCCAAGACCGAGTCGGGGGAGGAGAGACCCAGTACTTC. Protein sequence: CASSQDRVGGGETQYF.

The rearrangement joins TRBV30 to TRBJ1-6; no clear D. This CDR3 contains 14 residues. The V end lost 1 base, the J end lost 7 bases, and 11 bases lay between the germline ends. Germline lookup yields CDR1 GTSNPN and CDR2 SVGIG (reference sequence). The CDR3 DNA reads TGTGCCTGGAGTGAGGGCGTCGGGAATTCACCCCTCCACTTT. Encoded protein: CAWSEGVGNSPLHF.

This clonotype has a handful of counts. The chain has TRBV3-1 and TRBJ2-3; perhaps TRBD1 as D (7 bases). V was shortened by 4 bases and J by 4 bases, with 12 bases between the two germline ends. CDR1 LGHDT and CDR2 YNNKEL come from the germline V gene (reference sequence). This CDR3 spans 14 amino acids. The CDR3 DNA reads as TGTGCCAGCAGCCCGACAGGGAGGCCAGATACGCAGTATTTT. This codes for CASSPTGRPDTQYF.

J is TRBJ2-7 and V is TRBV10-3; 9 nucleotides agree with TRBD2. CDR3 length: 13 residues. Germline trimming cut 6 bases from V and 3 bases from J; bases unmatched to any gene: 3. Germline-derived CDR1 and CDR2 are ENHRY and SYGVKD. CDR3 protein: CAISRTSVYEQYF. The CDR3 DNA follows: TGTGCCATCAGCCGGACTAGCGTCTACGAGCAGTACTTC.